The present TCR beta chain was sequenced within a study of blood T cell repertoires in COVID-19. Methods used by the authors: Amplification of reference gene primers was used by the study to estimate nucleated cell counts. Measured with immunoSEQ multiplex PCR; TCRdb has only the in-frame clones, and not every one. That table gives V, J and clone size, and the DNA gave D and trimming. The sample gives roughly 84,000 clones, approximately 86% of which show up once; 15% to 20% is in the top ten. This clone was counted a single time. The V gene lost 0 bases and the J gene lost 7 bases, with 12 bases spanning the gap. This CDR3 region has 14 residues. Germline CDR1 SGHAT, CDR2 FQNNGV.

The chain is built from TRBV11-2 and TRBJ1-2, with a possible D match to TRBD1 (5 bases). The sequenced sample consisted of peripheral blood. This sequence originates from a man older than 75 with active or convalescent COVID-19. As DNA, the CDR3 is TGTGCCAGCAGCTTAGATAGAACGCAGGGTGGCTACACCTTC. It is translated as CASSLDRTQGGYTF.